A single sample gave rise to the 21 T cell receptor beta chains below, sequenced in a study of T cell changes during pregnancy in multiple sclerosis. The data were produced by immunoSEQ multiplex PCR, yet TCRdb's version contains in-frame clones alone and is incomplete. The repertoire holds 85,000 to 95,000 clones, 91% seen once, with around 1.7% in the top ten. The material was peripheral blood, obtained after pregnancy. Receptor source: a female donor in good health, enrolled as a control in a pregnancy study.

The J gene is TRBJ2-2, the V gene TRBV5-1, with TRBD2 as a possible D gene (5 bases). The V gene lost 5 bases and the J gene lost 7 bases, with 15 bases spanning the gap. Germline V gene data show CDR1 as SGHRS and CDR2 as YFSETQ. The CDR3 contains 14 residues. The CDR3, as DNA: TGCGCCAGCAGGACTCTCGCGGGTAGCGGGGAGCTGTTTTTT. Its translation: CASRTLAGSGELFF. Filled out from reference TRBV5-1 and TRBJ2-2, the complete variable domain reads KAGVTQTPRYLIKTRGQQVTLSCSPISGHRSVSWYQQTPGQGLQFLFEYFSETQRNKGNFPGRFSGRQFSNSRSEMNVSTLELGDSALYLCASRTLAGSGELFFGEGSRLTVL.

The chain has TRBV7-2 and TRBJ2-5; D might be TRBD2 (6 bases). Trimming left V 5 bases short and J 5 bases short, with 15 bases between. The CDR3 is 14 amino acids. Germline assignment: CDR1 SGHTA and CDR2 FQGNSA. CDR3 DNA sequence: TGTGCCAGCAGCCCAACCCGGGGGAGCGAGACCCAGTACTTC. It specifies CASSPTRGSETQYF.

The chain carries TRBV2 and TRBJ1-4; possible D gene TRBD1, 5 bases. CDR3 length: 12 amino acids. Trimming took 4 bases from V and 12 from J, leaving 12 bases between them. CDR1 and CDR2 from the germline V gene are SNHLY and FYNNEI. CDR3 residues: CASSVKVRELFF. For the CDR3, the DNA is TGTGCCAGCAGTGTTAAGGTCAGGGAACTGTTTTTT.

The chain carries TRBV28 and TRBJ1-2; TRBD1 matches at 7 bases. CDR3 length: 14 residues. With V trimmed by 7 bases and J by 8 bases, 13 bases remained unmatched. Germline V gene lookup returns CDR1 MDHEN and CDR2 SYDVKM. Written as DNA, the CDR3 is TGTGCCAGCACTACAGGGGAGATTTTAGAGGGCTACACCTTC. Translated, it gives CASTTGEILEGYTF.

A few counts support this clone. The chain joins TRBV27 to TRBJ2-5; 10 bases align to TRBD2. The V gene's germline CDR1 is MNHEY and CDR2 SMNVEV (reference sequence). This CDR3 is 15 amino acids long. V shed 7 bases and J 4 bases; nucleotides not matched to a gene: 9. The CDR3 loop reads CASKERGGGIETQYF. The CDR3 nucleotides read TGTGCCAGCAAGGAGCGGGGGGGCGGGATAGAGACCCAGTACTTC.

This chain joins TRBV5-6 and TRBJ2-1; no clear D gene. V lost 4 bases and J lost 4, with 12 bases in between. The CDR3 totals 14 residues. Germline CDR1 reads SGHDT; CDR2 reads YYEEEE. DNA of the CDR3: TGTGCCAGCAGCCACGGTCCCCTATACAATGAGCAGTTCTTC. It codes for CASSHGPLYNEQFF.

This clone was seen a single time. V and J are TRBV7-9 and TRBJ2-5, with TRBD1 matching 9 bases. The CDR3 covers 16 residues. The germline V gene has CDR1 SEHNR and CDR2 FQNEAQ (reference sequence). V lost 5 bases and J lost 4; bases outside the gene matches: 11. The CDR3 is CASSMRNRGLRETQYF. CDR3 in DNA: TGTGCCAGCAGCATGAGAAACAGGGGGCTGAGAGAGACCCAGTACTTC.

This chain links TRBV7-6 with TRBJ2-2, with D hard to call. Trimming stripped 1 base from V and 0 bases from J, with 9 bases between. The CDR3 totals 16 residues. Per germline, CDR1 SGHVS and CDR2 FNYEAQ. The CDR3 DNA reads TGTGCCAGCAGCTTAGAGAGTCAGGCGAACACCGGGGAGCTGTTTTTT. Protein sequence: CASSLESQANTGELFF.

The chain has TRBV7-3 and TRBJ1-6; a possible D gene is TRBD1 (5 bases). V was shortened by 5 bases and J by 4 bases, with 18 bases between the two germline ends. This CDR3 is 17 amino acids long. The germline V gene encodes CDR1 SGHTA and CDR2 FQGTGA. The chain's CDR3 is CASSPHLAGLYNSPLHF. In nucleotides, the CDR3 is TGTGCCAGCAGCCCACACCTGGCAGGGTTATATAATTCACCCCTCCACTTT.

This clone was detected only a few times. The genes are TRBV5-5 and TRBJ2-1; D remains unclear. Germline assignment: CDR1 SGHKS and CDR2 YYEKEE (reference sequence). CDR3 length: 15 amino acids. V lost 5 bases and J lost 0, with 12 bases in between. The DNA of the CDR3 is TGTGCCAGCAGAACAGACCAGAGCTCCTACAATGAGCAGTTCTTC. Residues: CASRTDQSSYNEQFF.

The chain couples TRBV9 to TRBJ2-7, with TRBD1 identical over 7 bases. With 3 bases clipped from V and 0 bases from J, the junction kept 3 bases outside the gene matches. Per germline, CDR1 SGDLS and CDR2 YYNGEE. The CDR3 loop spans 14 amino acids. This CDR3 reads CASSGTGLSYEQYF. The CDR3 region has the DNA TGTGCCAGCAGCGGGACAGGACTCTCCTACGAGCAGTACTTC. Variable domain in full (rest from reference TRBV9 and TRBJ2-7): DSGVTQTPKHLITATGQRVTLRCSPRSGDLSVYWYQQSLDQGLQFLIQYYNGEERAKGNILERFSAQQFPDLHSELNLSSLELGDSALYFCASSGTGLSYEQYFGPGTRLTVT.

The chain links TRBV5-6 to TRBJ1-1; 9 bases are a match to TRBD1. The length of the CDR3 is 18 residues. Germline CDR1 reads SGHDT; CDR2 reads YYEEEE. V gave up 4 bases and J gave up 0 bases; unmatched junction bases: 13. In nucleotides, the CDR3 is TGTGCCAGCAGCCCCGGGACAGGGACCCGCCGAATGAACACTGAAGCTTTCTTT. Protein product: CASSPGTGTRRMNTEAFF.

The V and J genes are TRBV11-2 and TRBJ1-3; D remains ambiguous. This CDR3 is built from 14 residues. Germline CDR1 SGHAT, CDR2 FQNNGV. The ends were cut back, 1 base at V and 2 bases at J, with 6 bases in the middle. The DNA for the CDR3 is TGTGCCAGCAGCTTAGGGGGAGCTGGAAACACCATATATTTT. It encodes CASSLGGAGNTIYF.

The chain links TRBV18 to TRBJ1-2; D is undetermined. V dropped 8 bases and J dropped 1 base, with 17 bases sitting between them. This CDR3 is 15 amino acids long. Germline CDR1 and CDR2: KGHSH and LQKENI. CDR3 coding DNA: TGTGCCAGCGCAGAAGGTCGCGGGGTTAACTATGGCTACACCTTC. This sequence encodes CASAEGRGVNYGYTF.

The chain carries TRBV5-6 and TRBJ1-6; D perhaps matches TRBD1 (6 bases). CDR1 is SGHDT and CDR2 is YYEEEE in the germline V gene. Trimming removed 2 bases at V and 10 bases at J, with 13 bases between. The CDR3 has 14 residues. The CDR3 nucleotides are TGTGCCAGCAGCTTACAGGGCGTCTGGTCACCCCTCCACTTT. This encodes CASSLQGVWSPLHF.

The chain links TRBV27 to TRBJ1-5; TRBD1 aligns across 8 bases. V shed 6 bases and J 1 base; nucleotides not matched to a gene: 5. Germline V gene lookup returns CDR1 MNHEY and CDR2 SMNVEV (reference sequence). CDR3 length equals 15 residues. CDR3 coding DNA: TGTGCCAGCAGAATTGGACAGGGAAGCAATCAGCCCCAGCATTTT. Protein product: CASRIGQGSNQPQHF.

The chain couples TRBV7-3 to TRBJ2-1; 8 bases fit TRBD1. V lost 1 base and J lost 8; bases outside the gene matches: 7. Germline CDR1 reads SGHTA; CDR2 reads FQGTGA. This CDR3 comprises 15 residues. In DNA, the CDR3 is TGTGCCAGCAGCTTAATTGGGACAGGACTGCATGAGCAGTTCTTC. It encodes CASSLIGTGLHEQFF.

The V call is TRBV28, the J call TRBJ2-1; TRBD2 matches at 11 bases. V lost 2 bases and J lost 0; bases outside the gene matches: 6. Germline lookup yields CDR1 MDHEN and CDR2 SYDVKM. The CDR3 totals 18 residues. The CDR3 reads CASSLSLAGGSSYNEQFF. The CDR3 DNA follows: TGTGCCAGCAGTTTAAGTCTAGCGGGGGGTAGCTCCTACAATGAGCAGTTCTTC.

The V gene is TRBV7-2, the J gene TRBJ2-3; TRBD2 matches at 11 bases. The CDR3 spans 15 residues. V lost 5 bases to trimming and J lost 8 bases; unmatched junction nucleotides: 9. Germline values: CDR1 SGHTA, CDR2 FQGNSA. The CDR3 sequence is CASSHPGLAVGTQYF. Written as DNA, the CDR3 is TGTGCCAGCAGCCATCCGGGACTAGCGGTCGGTACGCAGTATTTT.

This clone was recorded only once. The CDR3: CASSLYFEQFF. DNA for the CDR3: TGTGCCAGCAGCCTGTACTTTGAGCAGTTCTTC. The V call is TRBV11-2, the J call TRBJ2-1; D uncertain. V lost 5 bases and J 9 bases, leaving 8 bases between the germline ends. From germline, CDR1 is SGHAT and CDR2 FQNNGV. CDR3 length: 11 amino acids.

J is TRBJ2-7 and V is TRBV15; no firm D call. The V end lost 0 bases, the J end lost 0 bases, and 9 bases lay between the germline ends. This CDR3 contains 15 residues. Per the germline V gene, CDR1 is LNHNV and CDR2 is YYDKDF (reference sequence). CDR3 sequence reads: CATSREVSGSYEQYF. DNA of the CDR3: TGTGCCACCAGCAGAGAGGTATCGGGCTCCTACGAGCAGTACTTC. The full variable domain, rest sourced from reference TRBV15 and TRBJ2-7, is DAMVIQNPRYQVTQFGKPVTLSCSQTLNHNVMYWYQQKSSQAPKLLFHYYDKDFNNEADTPDNFQSRRPNTSFCFLDIRSPGLGDTAMYLCATSREVSGSYEQYFGPGTRLTVT.